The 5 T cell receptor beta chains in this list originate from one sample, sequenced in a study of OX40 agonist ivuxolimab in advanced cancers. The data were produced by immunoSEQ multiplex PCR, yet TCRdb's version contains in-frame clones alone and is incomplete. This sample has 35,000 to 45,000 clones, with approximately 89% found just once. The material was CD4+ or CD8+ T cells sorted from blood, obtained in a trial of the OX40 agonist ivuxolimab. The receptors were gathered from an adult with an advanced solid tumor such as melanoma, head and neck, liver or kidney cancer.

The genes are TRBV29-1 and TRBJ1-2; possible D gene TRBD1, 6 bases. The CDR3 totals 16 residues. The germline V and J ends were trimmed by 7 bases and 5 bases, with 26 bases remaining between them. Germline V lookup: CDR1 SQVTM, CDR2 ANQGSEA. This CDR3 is CSALTWGQGGQYGYTF. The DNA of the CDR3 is TGCAGCGCCCTCACCTGGGGGCAGGGTGGTCAATATGGCTACACCTTC.

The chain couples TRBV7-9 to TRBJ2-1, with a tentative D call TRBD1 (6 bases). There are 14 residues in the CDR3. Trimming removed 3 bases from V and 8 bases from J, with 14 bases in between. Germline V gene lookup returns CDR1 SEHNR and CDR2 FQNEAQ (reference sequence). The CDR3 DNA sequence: TGTGCCAGCAGCTTTCAGGGGCGCATAGATGAGCAGTTCTTC. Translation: CASSFQGRIDEQFF.

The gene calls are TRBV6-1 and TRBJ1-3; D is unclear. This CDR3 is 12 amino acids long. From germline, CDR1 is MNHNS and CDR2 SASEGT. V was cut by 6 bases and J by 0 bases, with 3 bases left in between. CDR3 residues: CASRISGNTIYF. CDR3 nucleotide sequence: TGTGCCAGCAGGATCTCTGGAAACACCATATATTTT.

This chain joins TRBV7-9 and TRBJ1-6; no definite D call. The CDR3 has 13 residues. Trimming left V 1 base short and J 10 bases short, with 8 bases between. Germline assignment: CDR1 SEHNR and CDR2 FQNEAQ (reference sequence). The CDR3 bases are TGTGCCAGCAGCTTAGAAGTGAAGTCACCCCTCCACTTT. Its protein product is CASSLEVKSPLHF.

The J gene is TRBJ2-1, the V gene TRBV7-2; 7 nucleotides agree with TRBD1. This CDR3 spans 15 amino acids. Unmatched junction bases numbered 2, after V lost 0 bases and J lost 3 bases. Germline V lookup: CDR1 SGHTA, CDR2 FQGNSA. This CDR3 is CASSLARQGYNEQFF. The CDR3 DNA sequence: TGTGCCAGCAGCTTAGCCCGACAGGGCTACAATGAGCAGTTCTTC.